This T cell receptor beta chain appears in the sequencing data of a study of blood T cell repertoires in COVID-19. Clones were read by immunoSEQ multiplex PCR, and TCRdb kept only the in-frame ones, dropping some. The sample gives 120,000 or so clones, 65% to 85% of which show up once; approximately 17% is in the top ten. The clonotype was recovered from a man aged 25 to 40 with COVID-19, enrolled during active disease. Sequencing input: peripheral blood.

The CDR3 sequence: CASSPGGDYGYTF. As DNA, the CDR3 is TGCGCCAGCAGCCCCGGAGGAGACTATGGCTACACCTTC. The chain carries TRBV5-1 and TRBJ1-2, with D unclear. Between the trimmed V and J ends, which lost 4 bases and 3 bases, there was a span of 10 bases. CDR3 length: 13 amino acids. Germline loops: CDR1 SGHRS, CDR2 YFSETQ.